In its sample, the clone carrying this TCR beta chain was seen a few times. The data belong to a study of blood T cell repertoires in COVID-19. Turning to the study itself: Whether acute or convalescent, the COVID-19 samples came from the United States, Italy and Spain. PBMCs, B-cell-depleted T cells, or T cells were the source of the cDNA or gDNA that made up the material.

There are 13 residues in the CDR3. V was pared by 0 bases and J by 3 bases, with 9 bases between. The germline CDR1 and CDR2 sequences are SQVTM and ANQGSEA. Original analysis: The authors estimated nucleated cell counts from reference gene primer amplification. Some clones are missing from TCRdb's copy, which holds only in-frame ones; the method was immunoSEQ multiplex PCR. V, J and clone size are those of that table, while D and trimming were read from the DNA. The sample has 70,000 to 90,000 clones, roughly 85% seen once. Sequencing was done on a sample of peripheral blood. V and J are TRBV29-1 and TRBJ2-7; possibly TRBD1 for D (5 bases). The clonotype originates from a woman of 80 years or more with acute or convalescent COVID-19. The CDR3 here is CSVEDRGNYEQYF. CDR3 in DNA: TGCAGCGTTGAAGATAGGGGCAACTACGAGCAGTACTTC.